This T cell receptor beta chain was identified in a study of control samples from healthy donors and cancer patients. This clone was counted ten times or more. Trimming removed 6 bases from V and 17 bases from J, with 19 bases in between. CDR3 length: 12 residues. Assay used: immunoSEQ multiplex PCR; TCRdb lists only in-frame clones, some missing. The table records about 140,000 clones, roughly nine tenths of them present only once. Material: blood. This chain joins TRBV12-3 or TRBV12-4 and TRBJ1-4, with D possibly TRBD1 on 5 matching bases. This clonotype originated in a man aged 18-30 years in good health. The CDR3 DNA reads TGTGCCAGCAGCTCCGCGCTGACAGCAACATTTTTT. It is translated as CASSSALTATFF.